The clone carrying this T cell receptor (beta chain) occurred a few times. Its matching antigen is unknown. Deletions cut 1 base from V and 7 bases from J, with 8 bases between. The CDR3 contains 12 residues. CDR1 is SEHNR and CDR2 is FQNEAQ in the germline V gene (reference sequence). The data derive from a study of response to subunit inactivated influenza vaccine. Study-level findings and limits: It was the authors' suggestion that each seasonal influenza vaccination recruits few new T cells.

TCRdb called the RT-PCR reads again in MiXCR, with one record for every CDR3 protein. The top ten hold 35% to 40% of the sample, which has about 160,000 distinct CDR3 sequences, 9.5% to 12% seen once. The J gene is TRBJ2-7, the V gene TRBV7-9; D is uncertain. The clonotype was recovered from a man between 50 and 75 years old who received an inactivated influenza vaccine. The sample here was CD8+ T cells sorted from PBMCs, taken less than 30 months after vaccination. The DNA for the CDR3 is TGTGCCAGCAGCTTAGGAATAGCTGAGCAGTACTTC. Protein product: CASSLGIAEQYF.